Listed below are T cell receptor beta chains from one sample, sequenced in a study of blood T cell repertoires in COVID-19. Profiling relied on immunoSEQ multiplex PCR, and the TCRdb table lists in-frame clones only, not all of them. The sample consists of about 200,000 clones, around 84% of them appearing once. Sequencing was performed on peripheral blood. These receptors all come from a man aged 45-60 years with active or convalescent COVID-19. Each CDR3 is given with its conserved first and last residue. Each record gives: J gene, D gene, clone size, V gene, CDR3 DNA, CDR3 protein. A D gene is named only where the DNA matches it firmly. Size tells how often a clone was seen (once, few, many) or the class of an expanded clone, and some rows leave it out.

j_call: TRBJ2-3; d_call: .; clone_size: .; v_call: TRBV6-2/TRBV6-3; cdr3_nt: TGTGCCAGCAGTTCGCCGGGCAGGGCCCTTTATGTGCAGTATTTT; cdr3_aa: CASSSPGRALYVQYF
j_call: TRBJ2-7; d_call: TRBD2; clone_size: once; v_call: TRBV7-6; cdr3_nt: TGTGCCAGCAGCTCCTCACTGGGCGGCGGGGGCTACGAGCAGTACTTC; cdr3_aa: CASSSSLGGGGYEQYF
j_call: TRBJ2-2; d_call: .; clone_size: .; v_call: TRBV28; cdr3_nt: TGTGCCAGCAGATTAATTCTCGGGGAGCTGTTTTTT; cdr3_aa: CASRLILGELFF
j_call: TRBJ2-2; d_call: .; clone_size: .; v_call: TRBV5-1; cdr3_nt: TGCGCCAGCAGCTCGTCCCCCCGAGGAAGCACCGGGGAGCTGTTTTTT; cdr3_aa: CASSSSPRGSTGELFF
j_call: TRBJ2-5; d_call: TRBD2; clone_size: .; v_call: TRBV7-2; cdr3_nt: TGTGCCAGCAGCTTAAGGGGGGGACTAGCAGCTGAGACCCAGTACTTC; cdr3_aa: CASSLRGGLAAETQYF
j_call: TRBJ2-3; d_call: TRBD1; clone_size: .; v_call: TRBV5-1; cdr3_nt: TGCGCCAGCAGCACGACAGGGCCAGATACGCAGTATTTT; cdr3_aa: CASSTTGPDTQYF
j_call: TRBJ1-5; d_call: TRBD1; clone_size: .; v_call: TRBV7-2; cdr3_nt: TGTGCCAGCAGCTTAACTGGAGGGGGCGGGTGGCCCCAGCATTTT; cdr3_aa: CASSLTGGGGWPQHF
j_call: TRBJ1-3; d_call: TRBD1; clone_size: .; v_call: TRBV5-1; cdr3_nt: TGCGCCAGCAGCTTGGGGACAGGGGGCTCTGGAAACACCATATATTTT; cdr3_aa: CASSLGTGGSGNTIYF
j_call: TRBJ2-1; d_call: .; clone_size: once; v_call: TRBV5-6; cdr3_nt: TGTGCCAGCAGCTTGAGAGTAAGAGAACCAGGCTCGTTCTTC; cdr3_aa: CASSLRVREPGSFF
j_call: TRBJ1-2; d_call: TRBD1; clone_size: .; v_call: TRBV7-2; cdr3_nt: TGTGCCAGCAGCTTAGGTGCAGGGGGCGTCTACGGCTACACCTTC; cdr3_aa: CASSLGAGGVYGYTF